A selection of T cell receptor beta chains follows, all from one sample in a study of T cell responses to AZD1222 COVID-19 vaccine. Assay used: immunoSEQ multiplex PCR; TCRdb lists only in-frame clones, some missing. The table has around 80,000 clones, about 91% seen once. Sequences were derived from peripheral blood, sampled 28 days after the second AZD1222 dose. Every receptor here comes from an adult who received the AZD1222 COVID-19 vaccine. CDR3s include the opening cysteine and the closing phenylalanine or tryptophan. Each record gives: V gene, clone size, D gene, J gene, CDR3 DNA, CDR3 protein. D genes are given only for firm matches. Rows may omit the clone size; those that give it use once, few, many or a size class.

>TRBV5-1|.|.|TRBJ2-1
TGCGCCAGCAGCATGGGACTAGGGGGCGATGAGCAGTTCTTC
CASSMGLGGDEQFF
>TRBV5-6|.|.|TRBJ1-4
TGTGCCAGCAGCTTGGGGGATGAAAAACTGTTTTTT
CASSLGDEKLFF
>TRBV7-9|.|.|TRBJ2-1
TGTGCCAGCAGCTTACTAGAATCCTACAATGAGCAGTTCTTC
CASSLLESYNEQFF
>TRBV7-3|.|.|TRBJ2-1
TGTGCCAGCAGCCCCGGACACGGGTTTGGTCCTGAGCAGTTCTTC
CASSPGHGFGPEQFF
>TRBV28|once|TRBD1|TRBJ2-5
TGTGCCAGCAGTCCGGGACAGGCGCAAGAGACCCAGTACTTC
CASSPGQAQETQYF
>TRBV25-1|few|TRBD1|TRBJ2-7
TGTGCCAGCAGTGACGGGACAGGGCTCTACGAGCAGTACTTC
CASSDGTGLYEQYF
>TRBV11-2|.|.|TRBJ2-5
TGTGCCAGCAGCGACTATGGGCGAGGGCAAGAGACCCAGTACTTC
CASSDYGRGQETQYF
>TRBV4-1|.|TRBD1|TRBJ1-3
TGCGCCAGCAGCCAAGATAGGACAGGGCCAGCGAAAGGGGTTTCTGGAAACACCATATATTTT
CASSQDRTGPAKGVSGNTIYF
>TRBV27|.|.|TRBJ1-5
TGTGCCAGCAGTTTACGAGCACGGGCAGGGAGTTTCAATCAGCCCCAGCATTTT
CASSLRARAGSFNQPQHF
>TRBV29-1|once|TRBD2|TRBJ2-1
TGCAGCGTTGAAGTGGGGGGAGGGCTTCAGTTCTTC
CSVEVGGGLQFF
>TRBV28|once|.|TRBJ1-6
TGTGCCAGCACATCGGCTAATTCACCCCTCCACTTT
CASTSANSPLHF
>TRBV15|.|.|TRBJ2-2
TGTGCCACCAGCAGGTTAACCGGGGAGCTGTTTTTT
CATSRLTGELFF
>TRBV28|once|.|TRBJ1-5
TGTGCCAGCAGTGCGGAAGATCAGCCCCAGCATTTT
CASSAEDQPQHF
>TRBV18|.|.|TRBJ2-7
TGTGCCAGCTCAGAATCCGGGACGGCGGCCTACGAGCAGTACTTC
CASSESGTAAYEQYF
>TRBV6-5|.|.|TRBJ2-1
TGTGCCAGCAGCCGGGACTCCCCCTCCTACAATGAGCAGTTCTTC
CASSRDSPSYNEQFF
>TRBV7-9|.|.|TRBJ1-4
TGTGCCAGCACAAGGAGCGGCCTTTCTGCAACTAATGAAAAACTGTTTTTT
CASTRSGLSATNEKLFF
>TRBV19|once|TRBD2|TRBJ2-7
TGTGCCAGTAGTCCGACTAGCGCCTACTCCTACGAGCAGTACTTC
CASSPTSAYSYEQYF
>TRBV7-9|.|TRBD1|TRBJ1-1
TGTGCCAGCAGCTCACGGGACAGCCTGAACACTGAAGCTTTCTTT
CASSSRDSLNTEAFF
>TRBV29-1|.|.|TRBJ2-7
TGCAGCGTTGGGAGCGCGACTAGCTCCTACGAGCAGTACTTC
CSVGSATSSYEQYF
>TRBV3-1/TRBV3-2|.|.|TRBJ1-5
TGTGCCAGCAGCCAAAGGGAATCCGGGACGGAGGGTCAGCCCCAGCATTTT
CASSQRESGTEGQPQHF
>TRBV27|.|.|TRBJ1-6
TGTGCCAGCAGTTTAGGTAGCTCACCCCTCCACTTT
CASSLGSSPLHF
>TRBV5-1|once|TRBD2|TRBJ2-3
TGCGCCAGCAGCACGGGACTAGCGGGAGGGCCTACAGATACGCAGTATTTT
CASSTGLAGGPTDTQYF
>TRBV4-1|.|TRBD2|TRBJ2-2
TGCGCCAGCAGCCAACCGGGGACTAGCGGAAAAAACACCGGGGAGCTGTTTTTT
CASSQPGTSGKNTGELFF
>TRBV5-1|.|TRBD1|TRBJ2-3
TGCGCCAGCAGCTTGAGGGGGCGGGATACGCAGTATTTT
CASSLRGRDTQYF